This passage covers 26 T cell receptor beta chains from one sample sequenced in a study of sequential checkpoint blockade in melanoma (dated 2019 in TCRdb). In the paper's terms, the treatment or condition label means: randomized to nivolumab then ipilimumab (arm A) or the reverse (arm B). Receptor libraries were prepared by the immunoSEQ multiplex PCR assay. TCRdb re-hosts the immuneACCESS table, in-frame sequences only. Its copies lack some clones; in the studies checked, an unresolved V gene accounts for under half of them, and the cause for the rest is not known. This sample is represented by more than 35,000 clones; 70% to 90% of them were singletons. The ten most abundant clones make up around an eighth of the sample. The sample consisted of CD8+ T cells sorted from blood (inferred from file names), taken from a patient given nivolumab and ipilimumab in sequence. The source is a human donor with melanoma.

This chain connects TRBV13 to TRBJ2-3, with TRBD2 identical over 8 bases. The CDR3 loop spans 14 amino acids. Per the germline V gene, CDR1 is PRHDT and CDR2 is FYEKMQ (reference sequence). V was pared by 4 bases and J by 6 bases, with 6 bases of the junction left unmatched. The CDR3 nucleotides are TGTGCCAGCAGCTCCGGACTAGCCCCCGATACGCAGTATTTT. It is translated as CASSSGLAPDTQYF.

The chain joins TRBV27 to TRBJ2-5; unclear D gene. Germline lookup yields CDR1 MNHEY and CDR2 SMNVEV (reference sequence). Trimming took off 3 bases at V and 0 bases at J, with 11 bases between the two ends. The CDR3 length is 15 residues. DNA for the CDR3: TGTGCCAGCAGTTTTAACCCAGGAAACCAAGAGACCCAGTACTTC. Amino acids: CASSFNPGNQETQYF.

The chain uses TRBV29-1 and TRBJ2-7; 7 bases are a match to TRBD1. V shed 3 bases, J shed 7 bases, and the junction held 12 bases outside the gene matches. Germline V lookup: CDR1 SQVTM, CDR2 ANQGSEA. The CDR3 runs to 14 residues. CDR3 sequence reads: CSVETDRLFGEQYF. As DNA, the CDR3 is TGCAGCGTTGAGACGGACAGGCTCTTTGGAGAGCAGTACTTC.

V and J are TRBV9 and TRBJ1-1; TRBD1 aligns across 11 bases. The germline V gene has CDR1 SGDLS and CDR2 YYNGEE. The CDR3 is made up of 14 amino acids. V lost 3 bases, J lost 4 bases, and 2 bases stayed unmatched. The DNA of the CDR3 is TGTGCCAGCAGCGGGACAGGGGGCTTCACTGAAGCTTTCTTT. Residues: CASSGTGGFTEAFF.

The chain recombines TRBV11-2 with TRBJ2-7, with 8 nucleotides matching TRBD2. This CDR3 comprises 11 residues. Germline CDR1 is SGHAT and CDR2 is FQNNGV. V lost 8 bases to trimming and J lost 3 bases; unmatched junction nucleotides: 0. CDR3 bases: TGTGCCAGCCGGGGGGGCTACGAGCAGTACGTC. Amino acid sequence: CASRGGYEQYV.

The rearrangement uses TRBV7-9 and TRBJ1-1; 7 positions match TRBD1. Germline CDR1 reads SEHNR; CDR2 reads FQNEAQ (reference sequence). V was clipped by 5 bases and J by 8 bases; unmatched bases: 8. This CDR3 is built from 13 residues. CDR3 DNA sequence: TGTGCCAGCAGCACACAGGGGCGTCTGGAAGCTTTCTTT. This gives the protein CASSTQGRLEAFF. Complete variable domain (other parts from reference TRBV7-9 and TRBJ1-1): DTGVSQNPRHKITKRGQNVTFRCDPISEHNRLYWYRQTLGQGPEFLTYFQNEAQLEKSRLLSDRFSAERPKGSFSTLEIQRTEQGDSAMYLCASSTQGRLEAFFGQGTRLTVV.

The rearrangement uses TRBV5-1 and TRBJ2-7; 7 nucleotides line up with TRBD1. V lost 1 base, J lost 1 base, and 8 bases stayed unmatched. Per the germline V gene, CDR1 is SGHRS and CDR2 is YFSETQ. The CDR3 is 16 residues long. The CDR3 sequence: CASSLRQGDISYEQYF. CDR3 nucleotide sequence: TGCGCCAGCAGCTTGCGGCAGGGGGATATATCCTACGAGCAGTACTTC.

The chain joins TRBV7-6 to TRBJ2-1, with D uncertain. CDR3 length: 14 amino acids. The germline V gene has CDR1 SGHVS and CDR2 FNYEAQ. V shed 1 base and J shed 6 bases, with 10 bases lying between them. The CDR3 coding sequence is TGTGCCAGCAGCTTAGGGGCCACAGTCAATGAGCAGTTCTTC. Translated, it gives CASSLGATVNEQFF.

This chain uses TRBV29-1 with TRBJ2-7; perhaps TRBD2 as D (7 bases). V was cut by 7 bases and J by 4 bases, with 20 bases left in between. The length of the CDR3 is 14 residues. Per the germline V gene, CDR1 is SQVTM and CDR2 is ANQGSEA. As DNA, the CDR3 is TGCAGCGCCCTGGGGGCGGGGAGGGGGTACGAGCAGTACTTC. It translates to CSALGAGRGYEQYF.

About this clone itself: One end of the junction does not line up with germline, which may come from a read error. The chain recombines TRBV9 with TRBJ2-1, with a tentative D call TRBD1 (5 bases). The CDR3 contains 16 residues. CDR1 is SGDLS, CDR2 YYNGEE, per germline. The CDR3 sequence is CASSVEGQRADKEQFF. The DNA of the CDR3 is TGTGCCAGCAGCGTAGAGGGGCAAAGGGCAGACAAAGAGCAGTTCTTC.

The chain joins TRBV19 to TRBJ1-5; D might be TRBD1 (6 bases). This CDR3 region has 14 residues. V was clipped by 4 bases and J by 5 bases, with 12 bases between them. Germline lookup yields CDR1 LNHDA and CDR2 SQIVND (reference sequence). The CDR3 DNA is TGTGCCAGTAGTACCAATACAGGGTATCAGCCCCAGCATTTT. Encoded protein: CASSTNTGYQPQHF.

The gene calls are TRBV7-9 and TRBJ2-7, with D perhaps TRBD1 (6 bases). Germline V gene data show CDR1 as SEHNR and CDR2 as FQNEAQ (reference sequence). This CDR3 is built from 14 residues. Trimming left V 5 bases short and J 2 bases short, with 13 bases between. This CDR3 is CASSPPGHPYEQYV. The DNA of the CDR3 is TGTGCCAGCAGCCCCCCGGGACATCCCTACGAGCAGTACGTC.

A note on this clone: An end of the junction differs from the germline gene, which may be a read error. V usage is TRBV30 and J usage is TRBJ2-7; D is possibly TRBD1 (5 bases). Germline V CDR1 and CDR2: GTSNPN, SVGIG (reference sequence). The CDR3 totals 11 residues. The CDR3 DNA reads TGCGCATTGGCAGGGTCCTACGAGCAGTACTTC. It encodes CALAGSYEQYF.

This clone appeared a single time. The rearrangement links TRBV5-1 to TRBJ1-2; D not resolved. In germline, CDR1 is SGHRS, CDR2 YFSETQ. V lost 0 bases and J lost 6, with 6 bases in between. The CDR3 is 12 residues long. The CDR3 region is CASSLAADGYTF. The CDR3 DNA follows: TGCGCCAGCAGCTTGGCGGCGGATGGCTACACCTTC.

The chain couples TRBV6-5 to TRBJ2-2, with TRBD2 identical over 13 bases. Germline CDR1 MNHEY, CDR2 SVGAGI. The CDR3 runs to 16 residues. Germline trimming cut 4 bases from V and 3 bases from J; bases unmatched to any gene: 2. The CDR3 region has the DNA TGTGCCAGCAGTTTCGGACTAGCGGGAGACACCGGGGAGCTGTTTTTT. Its protein product is CASSFGLAGDTGELFF.

This sequence joins TRBV6-7 and TRBJ1-5, with D maybe TRBD1 (6 bases). TRBV6-7 counts as an open reading frame of uncertain function. The CDR3 is 20 residues long. V dropped 0 bases and J dropped 6 bases, with 27 bases sitting between them. CDR3 sequence reads: CASSYSPRGCRRGLGQPQHF. DNA for the CDR3: TGTGCCAGCAGTTACTCGCCTAGGGGGTGCAGACGGGGCTTGGGTCAGCCCCAGCATTTT.

The V and J genes are TRBV19 and TRBJ2-1; 12 nucleotides align to TRBD2. This CDR3 is 17 amino acids long. Germline V gene sequence: CDR1 LNHDA, CDR2 SQIVND (reference sequence). The trim removed 4 bases at V and 3 bases at J, leaving 7 bases unmatched. CDR3 nucleotide sequence: TGTGCCAGTAGTACATACCAGACTAGCGGGAGCTACAATGAGCAGTTCTTC. It codes for CASSTYQTSGSYNEQFF.

The chain couples TRBV18 to TRBJ1-1; 9 bases are shared with TRBD1. CDR1 KGHSH and CDR2 LQKENI come from the germline V gene. Germline trimming cut 3 bases from V and 0 bases from J; bases unmatched to any gene: 8. CDR3 length equals 17 residues. The CDR3 sequence is CASSPGQGTNMNTEAFF. The DNA of the CDR3 is TGTGCCAGCTCACCGGGACAGGGAACTAATATGAACACTGAAGCTTTCTTT.

The chain employs TRBV2 and TRBJ1-2, with TRBD1 matching 9 bases. The junction had 8 bases not matched to a gene; V was cut back by 0 bases and J by 6 bases. CDR3 length: 16 amino acids. Germline CDR1 reads SNHLY; CDR2 reads FYNNEI. CDR3 sequence: CASSEARRQGVDGYTF. For the CDR3, the DNA is TGTGCCAGCAGTGAAGCGCGTCGACAGGGGGTCGATGGCTACACCTTC.

This clone was counted between two and nine times. The rearrangement joins TRBV7-9 to TRBJ2-2; TRBD1 is a possible D gene (6 bases). The germline gives CDR1 SEHNR, CDR2 FQNEAQ (reference sequence). The CDR3 runs to 15 residues. V was clipped by 8 bases and J by 5 bases, with 18 bases between them. This chain's CDR3 is CASPQGRTGTGELFF. CDR3 nucleotides: TGTGCCAGCCCCCAGGGGCGAACAGGGACCGGGGAGCTGTTTTTT.

This clone was seen once. This rearrangement joins TRBV7-2 to TRBJ1-1; D is uncertain. Deletions cut 3 bases from V and 1 base from J, with 6 bases between. This CDR3 is built from 13 residues. Germline V gives CDR1 SGHTA, CDR2 FQGNSA. DNA for the CDR3: TGTGCCAGCAGCTTCGGAGCGAACACTGAAGCTTTCTTT. Its protein product is CASSFGANTEAFF.

This clone has a single count. The chain is built from TRBV27 and TRBJ2-5; a possible D gene is TRBD1 (6 bases). V lost 0 bases to trimming and J lost 5 bases, with 19 bases between them. Germline lookup yields CDR1 MNHEY and CDR2 SMNVEV (reference sequence). The CDR3 length is 17 residues. CDR3 DNA: TGTGCCAGCAGTTTATCGGGGGCACAGGCGCCAGGGGAGACCCAGTACTTC. Translating gives CASSLSGAQAPGETQYF.

The chain recombines TRBV2 with TRBJ1-2; 7 nucleotides align to TRBD1. The CDR3 has 16 residues. Germline values: CDR1 SNHLY, CDR2 FYNNEI. V gave up 0 bases and J gave up 8 bases; unmatched junction bases: 12. This chain's CDR3 is CASSEALRDRAGGYTF. The CDR3 nucleotides are TGTGCCAGCAGTGAAGCGCTTCGAGACAGGGCGGGGGGCTACACCTTC.

The chain has TRBV27 and TRBJ2-7; D perhaps matches TRBD2 (5 bases). The CDR3 covers 13 residues. V dropped 2 bases and J dropped 1 base, with 6 bases sitting between them. The germline CDR1 and CDR2 sequences are MNHEY and SMNVEV (reference sequence). Here the CDR3 DNA reads TGTGCCAGCAGTTTAAGAGGGTCCTACGAGCAGTACGTC. As protein: CASSLRGSYEQYV.

The chain employs TRBV18 and TRBJ2-1; possibly TRBD2 for D (6 bases). The CDR3 has 15 residues. The V gene's germline CDR1 is KGHSH and CDR2 LQKENI. Trimming left V 8 bases short and J 8 bases short, with 22 bases between. The CDR3 DNA sequence: TGTGCCAGCCACGATTCGGGGGTTTCCGATTATGAGCAGTTCTTC. This gives the protein CASHDSGVSDYEQFF.

The chain couples TRBV7-2 to TRBJ2-1, with D possibly TRBD1 on 5 matching bases. CDR3 length: 13 amino acids. Per the germline V gene, CDR1 is SGHTA and CDR2 is FQGNSA. With 8 bases removed from V and 1 base from J, the gap between germline ends came to 9 bases. CDR3 coding DNA: TGTGCCAGCCGGGCAGGGTCCTACAATGAGCAGTTCTTC. The encoded protein is CASRAGSYNEQFF.